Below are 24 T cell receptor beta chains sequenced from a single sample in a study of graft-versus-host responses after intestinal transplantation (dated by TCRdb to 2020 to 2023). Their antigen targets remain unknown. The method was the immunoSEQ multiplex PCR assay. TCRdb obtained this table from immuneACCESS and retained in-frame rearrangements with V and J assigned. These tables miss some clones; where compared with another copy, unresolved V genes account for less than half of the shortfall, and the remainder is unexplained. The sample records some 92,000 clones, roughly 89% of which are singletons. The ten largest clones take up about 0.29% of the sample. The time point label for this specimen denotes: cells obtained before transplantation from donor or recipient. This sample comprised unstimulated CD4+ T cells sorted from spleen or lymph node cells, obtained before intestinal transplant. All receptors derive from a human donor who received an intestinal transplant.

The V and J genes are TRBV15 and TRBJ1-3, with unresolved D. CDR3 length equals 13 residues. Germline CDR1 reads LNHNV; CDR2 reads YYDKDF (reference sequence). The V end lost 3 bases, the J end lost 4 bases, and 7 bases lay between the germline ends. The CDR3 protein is CATSRGVGNTIYF. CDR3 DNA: TGTGCCACCAGCAGGGGCGTGGGAAACACCATATATTTT.

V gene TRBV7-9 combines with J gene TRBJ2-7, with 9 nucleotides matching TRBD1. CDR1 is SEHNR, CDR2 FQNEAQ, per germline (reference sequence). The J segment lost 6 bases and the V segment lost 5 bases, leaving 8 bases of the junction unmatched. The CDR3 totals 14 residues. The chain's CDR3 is CASSPPGQGGEQYF. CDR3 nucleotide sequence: TGTGCCAGCAGCCCCCCGGGACAGGGAGGCGAGCAGTACTTC.

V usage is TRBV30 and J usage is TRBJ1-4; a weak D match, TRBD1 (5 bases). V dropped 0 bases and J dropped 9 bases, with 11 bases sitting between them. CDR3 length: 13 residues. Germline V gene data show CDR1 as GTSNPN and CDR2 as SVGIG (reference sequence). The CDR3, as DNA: TGTGCCTGGAGTGTACAGGACGAGAAAAAACTGTTTTTT. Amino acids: CAWSVQDEKKLFF.

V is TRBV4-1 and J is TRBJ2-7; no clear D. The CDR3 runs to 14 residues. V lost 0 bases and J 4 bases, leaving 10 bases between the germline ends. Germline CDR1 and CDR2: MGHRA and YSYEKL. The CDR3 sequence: CASSQDSGRYEQYF. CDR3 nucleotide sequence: TGCGCCAGCAGCCAAGATTCCGGTAGGTACGAGCAGTACTTC.

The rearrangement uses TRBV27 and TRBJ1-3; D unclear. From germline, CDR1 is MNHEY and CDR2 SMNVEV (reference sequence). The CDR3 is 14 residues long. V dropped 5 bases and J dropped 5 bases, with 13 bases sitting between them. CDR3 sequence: CASSPNGGRNTIYF. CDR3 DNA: TGTGCCAGCAGTCCCAACGGCGGGCGAAACACCATATATTTT.

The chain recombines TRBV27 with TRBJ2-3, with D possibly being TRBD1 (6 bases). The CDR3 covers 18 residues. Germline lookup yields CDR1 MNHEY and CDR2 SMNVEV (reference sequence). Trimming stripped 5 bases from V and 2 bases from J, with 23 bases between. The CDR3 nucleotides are TGTGCCAGCAGTCCACGGCCACAGACAGGCTCACCCACAGATACGCAGTATTTT. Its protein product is CASSPRPQTGSPTDTQYF.

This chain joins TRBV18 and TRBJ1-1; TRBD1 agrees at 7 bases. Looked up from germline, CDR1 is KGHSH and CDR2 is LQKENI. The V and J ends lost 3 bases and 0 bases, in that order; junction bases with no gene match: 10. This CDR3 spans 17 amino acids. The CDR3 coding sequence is TGTGCCAGCTCACCCCTAGCAAGACAGGGAATGAACACTGAAGCTTTCTTT. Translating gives CASSPLARQGMNTEAFF.

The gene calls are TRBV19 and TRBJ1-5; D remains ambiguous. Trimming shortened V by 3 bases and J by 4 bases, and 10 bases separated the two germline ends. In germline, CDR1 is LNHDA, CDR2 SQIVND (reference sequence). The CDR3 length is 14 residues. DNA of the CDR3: TGTGCCAGTAGTATGGGCGGCCTAAATCAGCCCCAGCATTTT. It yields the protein CASSMGGLNQPQHF.

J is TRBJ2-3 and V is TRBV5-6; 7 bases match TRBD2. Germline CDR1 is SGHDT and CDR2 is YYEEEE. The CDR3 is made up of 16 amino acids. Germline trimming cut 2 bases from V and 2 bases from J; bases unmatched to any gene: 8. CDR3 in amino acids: CASSLETGLFTDTQYF. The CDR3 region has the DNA TGTGCCAGCAGCTTAGAGACGGGACTATTCACAGATACGCAGTATTTT.

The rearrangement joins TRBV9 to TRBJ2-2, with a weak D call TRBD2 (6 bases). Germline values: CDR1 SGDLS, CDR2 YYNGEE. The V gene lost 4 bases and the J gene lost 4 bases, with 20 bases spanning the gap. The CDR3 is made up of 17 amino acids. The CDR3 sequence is CASSPLDMGLLTGELFF. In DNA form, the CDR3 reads TGTGCCAGCAGCCCCCTGGACATGGGACTCCTCACCGGGGAGCTGTTTTTT.

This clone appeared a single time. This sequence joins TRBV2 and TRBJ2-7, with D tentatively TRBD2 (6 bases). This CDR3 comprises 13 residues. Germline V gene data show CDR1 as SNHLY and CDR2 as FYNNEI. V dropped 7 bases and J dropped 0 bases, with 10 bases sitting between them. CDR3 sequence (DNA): TGTGCCAGCATCCCAGCGGGCTCCTACGAGCAGTACTTC. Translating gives CASIPAGSYEQYF.

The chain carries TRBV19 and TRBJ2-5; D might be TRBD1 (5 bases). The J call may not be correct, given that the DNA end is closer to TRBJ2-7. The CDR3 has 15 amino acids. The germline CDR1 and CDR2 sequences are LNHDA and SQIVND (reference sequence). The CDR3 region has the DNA TGTGCCAGTACTGGGTCTGACAGCAGCTCCTACGAGCAGTACTTC. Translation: CASTGSDSSSYEQYF.

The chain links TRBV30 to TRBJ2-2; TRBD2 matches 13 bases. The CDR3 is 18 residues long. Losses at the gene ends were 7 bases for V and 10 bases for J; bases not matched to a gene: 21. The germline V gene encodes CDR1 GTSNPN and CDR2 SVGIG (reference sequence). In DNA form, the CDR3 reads TGTGCCTTACACCCCCAACGACTAGCGGGAGGAGCACCTTCGGAGCTGTTTTTT. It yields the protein CALHPQRLAGGAPSELFF.

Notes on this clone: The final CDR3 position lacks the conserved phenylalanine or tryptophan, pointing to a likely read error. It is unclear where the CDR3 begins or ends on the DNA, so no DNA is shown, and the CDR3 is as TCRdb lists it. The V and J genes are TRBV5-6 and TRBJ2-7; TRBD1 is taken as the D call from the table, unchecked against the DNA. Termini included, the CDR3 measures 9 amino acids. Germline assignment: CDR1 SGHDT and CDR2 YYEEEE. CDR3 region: CASSFTGIG.

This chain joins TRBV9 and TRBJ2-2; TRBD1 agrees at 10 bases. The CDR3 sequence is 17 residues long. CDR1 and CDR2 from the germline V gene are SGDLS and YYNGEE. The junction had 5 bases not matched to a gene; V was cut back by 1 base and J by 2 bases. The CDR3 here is CASSVTGQGINTGELFF. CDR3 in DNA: TGTGCCAGCAGCGTAACGGGACAGGGGATCAACACCGGGGAGCTGTTTTTT.

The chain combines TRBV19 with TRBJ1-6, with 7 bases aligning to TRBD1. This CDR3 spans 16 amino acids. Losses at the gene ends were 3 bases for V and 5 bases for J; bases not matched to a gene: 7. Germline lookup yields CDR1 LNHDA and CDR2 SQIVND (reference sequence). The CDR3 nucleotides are TGTGCCAGTAGTATTATCGGCCAGGGGGATAATTCACCCCTCCACTTT. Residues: CASSIIGQGDNSPLHF.

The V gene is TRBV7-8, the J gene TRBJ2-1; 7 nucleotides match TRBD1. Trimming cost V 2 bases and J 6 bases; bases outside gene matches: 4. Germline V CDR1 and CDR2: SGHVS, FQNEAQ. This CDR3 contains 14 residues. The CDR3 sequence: CASSLRGLGNEQFF. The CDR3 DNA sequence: TGTGCCAGCAGCTTAAGGGGGCTGGGCAATGAGCAGTTCTTC.

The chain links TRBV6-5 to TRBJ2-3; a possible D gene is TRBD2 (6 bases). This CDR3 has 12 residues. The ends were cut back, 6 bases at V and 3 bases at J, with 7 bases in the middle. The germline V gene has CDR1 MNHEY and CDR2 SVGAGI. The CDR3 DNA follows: TGTGCCAGCAGCCGGGGGACAGATACGCAGTATTTT. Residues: CASSRGTDTQYF.

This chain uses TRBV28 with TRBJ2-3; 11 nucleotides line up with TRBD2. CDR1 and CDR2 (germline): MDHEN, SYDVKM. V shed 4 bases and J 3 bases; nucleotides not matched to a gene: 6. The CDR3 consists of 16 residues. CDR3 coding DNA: TGTGCCAGCAGTTCTCCTGGGACTAGCGGAACAGATACGCAGTATTTT. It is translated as CASSSPGTSGTDTQYF.

CDR3 in DNA: TGTGCCAGCAGCTTAGCGACAGGGGACGCTGAAAAACTGTTTTTT. Translation gives CASSLATGDAEKLFF. V and J are TRBV7-9 and TRBJ1-4; TRBD1 matches 8 bases. With V trimmed by 0 bases and J by 7 bases, 4 bases remained unmatched. The CDR3 is 15 residues long. Germline V gene data show CDR1 as SEHNR and CDR2 as FQNEAQ (reference sequence).

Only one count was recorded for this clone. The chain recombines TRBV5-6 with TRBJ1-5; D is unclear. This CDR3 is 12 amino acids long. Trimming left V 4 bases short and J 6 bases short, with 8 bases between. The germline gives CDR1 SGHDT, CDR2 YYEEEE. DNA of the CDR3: TGTGCCAGCAGCCGGGTGGGTCAGCCCCAGCATTTT. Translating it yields CASSRVGQPQHF.

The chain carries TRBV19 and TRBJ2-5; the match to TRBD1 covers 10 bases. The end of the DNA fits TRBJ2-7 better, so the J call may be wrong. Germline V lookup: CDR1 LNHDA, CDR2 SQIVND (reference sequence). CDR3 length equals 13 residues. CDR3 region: CASSRDRGYEQYF. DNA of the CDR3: TGTGCCAGTAGCCGGGACAGGGGCTACGAGCAGTACTTC.

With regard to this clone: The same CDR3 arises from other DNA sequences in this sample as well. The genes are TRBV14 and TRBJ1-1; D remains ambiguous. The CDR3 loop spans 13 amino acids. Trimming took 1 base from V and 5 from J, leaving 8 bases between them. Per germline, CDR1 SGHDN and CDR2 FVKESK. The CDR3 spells CASSQGRTTEAFF. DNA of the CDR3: TGTGCCAGCAGCCAAGGCAGGACGACTGAAGCTTTCTTT.

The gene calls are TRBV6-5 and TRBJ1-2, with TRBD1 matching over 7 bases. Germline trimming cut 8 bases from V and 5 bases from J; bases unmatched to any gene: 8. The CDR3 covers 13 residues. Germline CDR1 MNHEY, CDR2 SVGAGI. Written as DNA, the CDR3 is TGTGCCAGCTCGCGACAGGGACGTTATGGCTACACCTTC. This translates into CASSRQGRYGYTF.